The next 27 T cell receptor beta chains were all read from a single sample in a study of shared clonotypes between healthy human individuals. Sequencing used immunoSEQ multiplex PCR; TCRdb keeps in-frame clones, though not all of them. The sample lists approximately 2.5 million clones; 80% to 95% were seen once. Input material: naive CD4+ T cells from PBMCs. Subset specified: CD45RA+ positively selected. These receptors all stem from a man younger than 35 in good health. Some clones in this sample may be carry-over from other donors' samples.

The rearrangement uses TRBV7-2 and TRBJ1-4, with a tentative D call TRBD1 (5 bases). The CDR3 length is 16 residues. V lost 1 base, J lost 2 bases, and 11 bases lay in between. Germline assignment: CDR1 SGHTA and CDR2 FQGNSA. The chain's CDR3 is CASSLGFRDTNEKLFF. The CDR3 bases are TGTGCCAGCAGCTTAGGTTTTAGGGACACTAATGAAAAACTGTTTTTT.

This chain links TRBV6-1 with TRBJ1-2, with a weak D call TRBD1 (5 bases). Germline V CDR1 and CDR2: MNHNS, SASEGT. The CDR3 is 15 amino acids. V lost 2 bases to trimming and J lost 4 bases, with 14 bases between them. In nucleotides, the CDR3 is TGTGCCAGCAGTGAATGGTTGGGGGACCGCTATGGCTACACCTTC. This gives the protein CASSEWLGDRYGYTF.

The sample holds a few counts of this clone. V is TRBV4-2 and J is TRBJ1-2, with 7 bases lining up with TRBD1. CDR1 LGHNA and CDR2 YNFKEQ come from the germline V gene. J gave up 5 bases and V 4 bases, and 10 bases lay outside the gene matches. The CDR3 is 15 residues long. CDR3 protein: CASSPRTGMGYGYTF. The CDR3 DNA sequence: TGTGCCAGCAGCCCGCGGACAGGAATGGGGTATGGCTACACCTTC.

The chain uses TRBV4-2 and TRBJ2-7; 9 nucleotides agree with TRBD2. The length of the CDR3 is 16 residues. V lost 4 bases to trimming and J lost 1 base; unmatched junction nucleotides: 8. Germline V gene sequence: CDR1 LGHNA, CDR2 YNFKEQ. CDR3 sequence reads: CASSPPSSGNSYEQYF. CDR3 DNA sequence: TGTGCCAGCAGCCCTCCTTCTAGCGGGAATTCCTACGAGCAGTACTTC.

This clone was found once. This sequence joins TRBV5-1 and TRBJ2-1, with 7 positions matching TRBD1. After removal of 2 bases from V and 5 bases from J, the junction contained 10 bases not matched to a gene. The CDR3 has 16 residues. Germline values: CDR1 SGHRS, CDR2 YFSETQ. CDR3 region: CASSLMTGNLHNEQFF. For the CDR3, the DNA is TGCGCCAGCAGCTTAATGACAGGGAATCTCCACAATGAGCAGTTCTTC.

CDR3 region: CASSAGLISGNTIYF. The CDR3 DNA is TGTGCCAGCAGCGCAGGACTGATCTCTGGAAACACCATATATTTT. The chain employs TRBV9 and TRBJ1-3; no definite D call. Germline CDR1 and CDR2: SGDLS and YYNGEE. V was pared by 3 bases and J by 0 bases, with 10 bases between. The CDR3 is made up of 15 amino acids.

In nucleotides, the CDR3 is TGTGCCAGCAGCGTAGGAGTTGAGCACCCCTCCTACGAGCAGTACTTC. This codes for CASSVGVEHPSYEQYF. The V gene is TRBV9, the J gene TRBJ2-7, with no clear D. The CDR3 runs to 16 residues. Germline loops: CDR1 SGDLS, CDR2 YYNGEE. Between the trimmed V and J ends, which lost 0 bases and 0 bases, there was a span of 13 bases.

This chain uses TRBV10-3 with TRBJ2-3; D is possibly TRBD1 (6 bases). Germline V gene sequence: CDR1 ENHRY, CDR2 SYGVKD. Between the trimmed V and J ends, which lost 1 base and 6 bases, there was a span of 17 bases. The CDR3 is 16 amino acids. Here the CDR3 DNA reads TGTGCCATCAGTGAGTGGACAGCCGGGGACGGGGATACGCAGTATTTT. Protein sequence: CAISEWTAGDGDTQYF.

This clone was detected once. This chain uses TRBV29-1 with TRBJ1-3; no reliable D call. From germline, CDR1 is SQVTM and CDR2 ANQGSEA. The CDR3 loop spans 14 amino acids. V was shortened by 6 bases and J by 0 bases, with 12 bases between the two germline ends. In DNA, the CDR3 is TGCAGCGTAAAACCGGCCGCCTCTGGAAACACCATATATTTT. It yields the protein CSVKPAASGNTIYF. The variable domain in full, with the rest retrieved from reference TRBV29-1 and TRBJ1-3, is SAVISQKPSRDICQRGTSLTIQCQVDSQVTMMFWYRQQPGQSLTLIATANQGSEATYESGFVIDKFPISRPNLTFSTLTVSNMSPEDSSIYLCSVKPAASGNTIYFGEGSWLTVV.

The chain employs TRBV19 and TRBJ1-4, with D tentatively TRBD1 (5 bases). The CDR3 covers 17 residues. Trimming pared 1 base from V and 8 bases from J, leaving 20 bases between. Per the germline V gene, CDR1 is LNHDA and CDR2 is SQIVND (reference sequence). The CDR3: CASSIVGPGQPLEKLFF. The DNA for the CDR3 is TGTGCCAGTAGTATAGTTGGGCCCGGACAACCTCTGGAAAAACTGTTTTTT.

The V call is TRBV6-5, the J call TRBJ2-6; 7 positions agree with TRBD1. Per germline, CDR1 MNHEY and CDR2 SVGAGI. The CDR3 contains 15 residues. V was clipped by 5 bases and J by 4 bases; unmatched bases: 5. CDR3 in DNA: TGTGCCAGCAGTCCGACAGGGAGCGGGGCCAACGTCCTGACTTTC. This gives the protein CASSPTGSGANVLTF.

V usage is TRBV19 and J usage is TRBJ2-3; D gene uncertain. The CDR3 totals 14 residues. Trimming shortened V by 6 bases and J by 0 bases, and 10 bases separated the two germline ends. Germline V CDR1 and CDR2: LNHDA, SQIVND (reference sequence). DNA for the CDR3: TGTGCCAGTAGGCCCACCGCGAGCACAGATACGCAGTATTTT. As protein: CASRPTASTDTQYF.

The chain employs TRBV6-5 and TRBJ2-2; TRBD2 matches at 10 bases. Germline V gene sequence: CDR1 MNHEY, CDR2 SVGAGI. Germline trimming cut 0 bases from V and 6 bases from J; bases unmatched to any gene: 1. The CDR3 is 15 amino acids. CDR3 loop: CASSYSSGRAGELFF. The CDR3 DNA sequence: TGTGCCAGCAGTTACTCGAGCGGGAGGGCCGGGGAGCTGTTTTTT.

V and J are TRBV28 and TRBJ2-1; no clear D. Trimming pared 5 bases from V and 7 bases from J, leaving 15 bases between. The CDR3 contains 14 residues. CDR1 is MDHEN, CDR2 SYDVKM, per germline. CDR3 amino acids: CASSPQAYENEQFF. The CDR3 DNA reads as TGTGCCAGCAGTCCCCAGGCCTACGAAAATGAGCAGTTCTTC.

CDR3 sequence reads: CASSANAGTGKTEAFF. The CDR3 nucleotides read TGTGCCAGCAGCGCCAATGCCGGGACAGGGAAAACTGAAGCTTTCTTT. The chain has TRBV9 and TRBJ1-1, with TRBD1 matching over 9 bases. Germline V gene data show CDR1 as SGDLS and CDR2 as YYNGEE. The V and J ends lost 3 bases and 5 bases, in that order; junction bases with no gene match: 11. This CDR3 is 16 amino acids long.

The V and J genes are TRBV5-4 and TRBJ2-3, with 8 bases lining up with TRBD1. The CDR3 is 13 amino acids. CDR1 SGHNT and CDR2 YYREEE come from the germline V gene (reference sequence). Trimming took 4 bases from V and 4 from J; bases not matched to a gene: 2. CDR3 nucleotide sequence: TGTGCCAGCAGCAAACAGGGGGCAGATACGCAGTATTTT. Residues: CASSKQGADTQYF.

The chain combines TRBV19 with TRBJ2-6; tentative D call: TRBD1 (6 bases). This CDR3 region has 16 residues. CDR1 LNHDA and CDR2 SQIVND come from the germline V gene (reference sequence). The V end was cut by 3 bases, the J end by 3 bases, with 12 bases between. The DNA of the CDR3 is TGTGCCAGTAGTATTGATGGGGGCGTTGGGGCCAACGTCCTGACTTTC. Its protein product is CASSIDGGVGANVLTF. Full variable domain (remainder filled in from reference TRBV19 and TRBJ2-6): DGGITQSPKYLFRKEGQNVTLSCEQNLNHDAMYWYRQDPGQGLRLIYYSQIVNDFQKGDIAEGYSVSREKKESFPLTVTSAQKNPTAFYLCASSIDGGVGANVLTFGAGSRLTVL.

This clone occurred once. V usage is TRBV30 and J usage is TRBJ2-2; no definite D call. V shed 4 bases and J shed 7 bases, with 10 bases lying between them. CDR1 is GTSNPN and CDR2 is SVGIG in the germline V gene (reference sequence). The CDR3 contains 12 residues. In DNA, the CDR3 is TGTGCCTGGATGGAAGAGGTCGGGGAGCTGTTTTTT. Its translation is CAWMEEVGELFF.

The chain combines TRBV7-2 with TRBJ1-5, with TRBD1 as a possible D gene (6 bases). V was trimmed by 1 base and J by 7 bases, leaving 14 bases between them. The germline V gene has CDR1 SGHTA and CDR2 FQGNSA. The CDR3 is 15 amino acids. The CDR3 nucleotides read TGTGCCAGCAGCTTAGATCGGGGGGCTGGGCAGCCCCAGCATTTT. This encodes CASSLDRGAGQPQHF.

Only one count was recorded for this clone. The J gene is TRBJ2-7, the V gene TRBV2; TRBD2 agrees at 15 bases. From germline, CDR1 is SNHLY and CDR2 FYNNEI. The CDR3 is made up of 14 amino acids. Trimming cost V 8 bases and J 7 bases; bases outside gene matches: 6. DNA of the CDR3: TGTGCCAGCCGGCGGACTAGCGGGAGGGGAGAGCAGTACTTC. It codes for CASRRTSGRGEQYF.

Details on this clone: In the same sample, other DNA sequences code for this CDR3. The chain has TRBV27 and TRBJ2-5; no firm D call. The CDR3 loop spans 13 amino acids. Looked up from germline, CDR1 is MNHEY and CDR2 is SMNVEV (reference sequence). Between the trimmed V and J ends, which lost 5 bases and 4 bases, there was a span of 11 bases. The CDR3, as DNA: TGTGCCAGCAGTCTCGGTGGGCGAGAGACCCAGTACTTC. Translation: CASSLGGRETQYF.

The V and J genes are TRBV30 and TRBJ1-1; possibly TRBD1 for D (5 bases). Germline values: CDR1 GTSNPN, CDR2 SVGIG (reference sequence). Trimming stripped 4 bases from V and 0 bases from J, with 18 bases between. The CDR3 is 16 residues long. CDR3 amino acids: CAWNEVTVGMNTEAFF. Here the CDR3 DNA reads TGTGCCTGGAATGAGGTGACAGTCGGGATGAACACTGAAGCTTTCTTT.

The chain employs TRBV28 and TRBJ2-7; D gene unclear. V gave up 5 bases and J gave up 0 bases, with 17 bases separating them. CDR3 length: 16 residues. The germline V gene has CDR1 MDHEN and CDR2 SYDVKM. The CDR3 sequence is CASSPSSAPYSYEQYF. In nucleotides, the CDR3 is TGTGCCAGCAGTCCCTCCTCCGCCCCGTACTCCTACGAGCAGTACTTC.

The CDR3 sequence is CALAGYSYEQYF. CDR3 nucleotides: TGTGCCCTTGCAGGGTACTCCTACGAGCAGTACTTC. This chain uses TRBV30 with TRBJ2-7, with D maybe TRBD1 (5 bases). The CDR3 has 12 residues. The germline gives CDR1 GTSNPN, CDR2 SVGIG (reference sequence). Trimming took 8 bases from V and 0 from J, leaving 11 bases between them.

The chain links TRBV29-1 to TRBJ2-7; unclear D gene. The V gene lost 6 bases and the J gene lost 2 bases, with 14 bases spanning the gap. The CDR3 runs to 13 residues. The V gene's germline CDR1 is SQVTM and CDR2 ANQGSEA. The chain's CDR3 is CSVGRDLTYEQYF. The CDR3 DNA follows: TGCAGCGTGGGAAGAGACTTGACCTACGAGCAGTACTTC.

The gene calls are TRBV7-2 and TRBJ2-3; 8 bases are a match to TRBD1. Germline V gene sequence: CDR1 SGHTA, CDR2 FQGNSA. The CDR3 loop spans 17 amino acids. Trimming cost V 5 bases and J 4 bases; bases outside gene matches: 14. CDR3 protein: CASSAQVGRGHADTQYF. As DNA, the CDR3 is TGTGCCAGCAGCGCACAGGTGGGCAGGGGGCATGCAGATACGCAGTATTTT.

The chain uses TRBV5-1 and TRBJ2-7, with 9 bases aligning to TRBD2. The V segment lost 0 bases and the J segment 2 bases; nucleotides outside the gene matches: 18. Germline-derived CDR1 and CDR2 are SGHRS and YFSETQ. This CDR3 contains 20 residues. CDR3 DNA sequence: TGCGCCAGCAGCTTGGGTCCCCAGGCGGGCGGGAGGGGTCCCACCTACGAGCAGTACTTC. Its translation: CASSLGPQAGGRGPTYEQYF.